This TCR beta chain was obtained from a study of T-cell memory formation after mild COVID-19 (dated by TCRdb to about 2021). Turning to the overall study: Most TCR sequence clusters were specific to one of the two donors. T-cell clones expanding and contracting after mild COVID-19 in two donors were tracked by longitudinal TCRalpha and TCRbeta repertoire sequencing. The cohort was made up of two young adult volunteers, one female and one male, who were previously healthy.

Relative to germline, V is missing 5 bases and J is missing 9 bases, with 12 bases of the junction outside any gene match. The CDR3 starts with the cysteine, ends with the phenylalanine, and has 15 residues. The read is trimmed to its CDR3 DNA, 45 bases read in frame from base 1. To note about this clonotype: The antigen it binds to is not known. Base-call qualities are not available, and no considerably larger clone is one nucleotide away.

Ficoll-Paque density gradient centrifugation was used to isolate PBMCs. The sequencer listed for this sample is Illumina NovaSeq 6000. TCRalpha and TCRbeta cDNA libraries were constructed by 5'RACE with constant-segment primers, with sample barcodes and unique molecular identifiers being introduced. RNA was extracted from every sample with Trizol reagent. The libraries were amplified in two PCR steps, and the second step added a second sample barcode and Illumina TruSeq adapters. Sequencing of the libraries was done on an Illumina NovaSeq, producing 2 x 150 bp paired-end reads. The source study handled its data this way. With migec v1.2.7, reads were demultiplexed and then collapsed into UMI-guided consensus sequences. Using mixcr v2.1.11, UMI consensuses were aligned to TRA and TRB V and J templates and then assembled into clonotypes. Expanded or contracted clonotypes were those called significant by both edgeR and NoisET, with noise models trained on biological replicates. edgeR calls used a false discovery rate-adjusted p below 0.01 and a log2 fold-change threshold of 1. As an exploratory analysis of dynamics, max-normalized trajectories of the 1000 most abundant clonotypes were examined by PCA with hierarchical clustering. Separately sequenced CD4+ and CD8+ repertoires were used to assign a CD4 or CD8 phenotype to each responding clone. TCRdb took the public reads, trimmed them with fastp at Q25, ran MiXCR for clone calling and kept in-frame beta chains. Each CDR3 protein gets just one entry, which takes the most common genes and DNA from the rows behind it. The authors' filters were not applied to this entry. Across this sample there are 150,000 to 200,000 distinct CDR3 sequences, with 11% seen only once. The ten biggest clones cover roughly 3.8% of the sample.

The paper's findings and limits, for the study overall: Whether the second-wave clones peaking on day 37 were SARS-CoV-2 specific was not confirmed. Contracting CD4+ clones were located mainly in the CM and EM memory subsets, whereas CD8+ clones were found to be enriched in EMRA. From day 15 to 85, contracting clones showed balanced CD4/CD8 phenotypes, whereas a second wave of clones that expanded from day 15 to 37 leaned towards CD4+. Some responding clones were found in pre-infection memory, which suggests that pre-existing cross-reactive memory T cells took part in the SARS-CoV-2 response. Only a couple of mild cases were covered in the study, and larger cohorts including severe cases with pre-infection samples were considered necessary.

The sequence is built from TRBV12-3 or TRBV12-4 and TRBJ2-3; TRBD2 lines up with 9 middle nucleotides. The sample taken for sequencing was PBMCs or a T cell subset sorted from them (not recorded which). The receptor was derived from a young man who had mild COVID-19 (a few samples of this study predate the infection). The sample titles of this study are shuffled in the database, so cell type and time point are left out; the donor was told from shared clones. The bases are TGTGCCAGCAGTCGGTTAGCGGGGGCCCCTGGGACGCAGTATTTT. It codes for CASSRLAGAPGTQYF.